Presented here are 18 T cell receptor beta chains from one specimen sequenced in a study of CD8+ T cells in alopecia areata. Cells from pooled cutaneous lymph nodes were sorted by CD4, CD8alpha, NKG2D, NKG2ACE and other markers. RNA was isolated and reverse transcribed to cDNA, the sequencing template. Assay used: immunoSEQ multiplex PCR; TCRdb lists only in-frame clones, some missing. The sample lists 200,000 to 300,000 clones, none appearing once, the ten largest making up approximately 1.2%. Sequenced: CD4+ T cells sorted from a lymph node. These receptors were taken from a C3H/HeJ mouse with alopecia areata. For the strain, the MHC haplotype given is H2-k.

Turning to this clone: The genes are named according to mouse. The read comes to an end 4 residues before the CDR3 does, leaving the germline J gene to fill in the end. The chain combines TRBV13-3 with TRBJ2-7; a possible D gene is TRBD2 (6 bases). CDR3 length equals 12 residues. V was trimmed by 5 bases and J by 3 bases, leaving 9 bases between them. The V gene's germline CDR1 is NNHDY and CDR2 SYVADS. CDR3 residues: CASRRDFYEQYF. The sequenced part of the CDR3 DNA is TGTGCCAGCAGGAGGGACTTCTAT.

This clone was seen only a few times. The gene names given are mouse names. The CDR3 end lies 4 residues beyond the end of the read and is filled in from the germline J gene. This CDR3 is also generated by other DNA sequences in the sample. The chain uses TRBV13-3 and TRBJ2-7; 11 positions agree with TRBD2. Germline CDR1 is NNHDY and CDR2 is SYVADS. CDR3 length: 14 residues. The CDR3 DNA, read in part, is TGTGCCAGCAGTGATCGGGACTGGGGGTAT. Its protein is CASSDRDWGY. The full CDR3 is CASSDRDWGYEQYF.

This clone has ten or more counts. The germline and genes are mouse ones. The read falls 4 residues short of the CDR3 end, and the missing part is taken from the germline J gene. V and J are TRBV17 and TRBJ2-2; D is unclear. The germline V gene has CDR1 MNHDT and CDR2 YYDKIL. The germline V and J ends were trimmed by 4 bases and 1 base, with 4 bases remaining between them. There are 13 residues in the CDR3. CDR3 residues: CASSNKNTGQLYF. The sequenced part of the CDR3 DNA is TGTGCTAGCAGTAACAAAAACACCGGG. The complete variable domain, with remaining parts taken from reference TRBV17 and TRBJ2-2, reads DTTVKQNPRYKLARVGKPVNLICSQTMNHDTMYWYQKKPNQAPKLLLFYYDKILNREADTFEKFQSSRPNNSFCSLYIGSAGLEYSAMYLCASSNKNTGQLYFGEGSKLTVL.

This clone was seen a few times. All gene names here are mouse names. Coverage ceases 4 residues before the CDR3 finishes, and the germline J gene fills in the end. V usage is TRBV19 and J usage is TRBJ2-5; 10 bases align to TRBD1. V was pared by 3 bases and J by 2 bases, with 6 bases of the junction left unmatched. Germline V gene lookup returns CDR1 FNHDT and CDR2 SITEND (reference sequence). The CDR3 sequence is 16 residues long. The CDR3 protein is CASSKTGGAGQDTQYF. CDR3 DNA, as far as it was read: TGTGCCAGCAGTAAGACAGGGGGCGCGGGCCAAGAC.

This clone was detected only a few times. Mouse gene names apply. CDR3 loop: CASSQAREVYAEQFF. The part of the CDR3 DNA that was read is TGTGCCAGCAGCCAAGCCAGGGAAGTCTATGCT. The gene calls are TRBV5 and TRBJ2-1, with D maybe TRBD1 (5 bases). The CDR3 end is not reached by the read, which stops 4 residues before it; the germline J gene fills it in. Germline-derived CDR1 and CDR2 are LGHNA and YNLKQL (reference sequence). This CDR3 comprises 15 residues. Between the trimmed V and J ends, which lost 1 base and 3 bases, there was a span of 10 bases.

This clone was observed a handful of times. Any gene name here is a mouse gene name. The missing CDR3 end, 4 residues past where the read stops, is filled in from the germline J gene. The same CDR3 can be traced to other DNA sequences in this sample. The rearrangement links TRBV5 to TRBJ2-2; D perhaps matches TRBD1 (6 bases). V was cut by 3 bases and J by 0 bases, with 8 bases left in between. Germline CDR1 and CDR2: LGHNA and YNLKQL (reference sequence). The CDR3 sequence is 15 residues long. CDR3 sequence reads: CASSQGQANTGQLYF. The CDR3 DNA, read in part, is TGTGCCAGCAGCCAGGGACAAGCAAACACCGGG.

This clone was counted only a few times. Gene names and germline refer to mouse. The read comes to an end 4 residues before the CDR3 does, leaving the germline J gene to fill in the end. This chain joins TRBV13-1 and TRBJ2-3, with 9 nucleotides matching TRBD2. Unmatched junction bases numbered 10, after V lost 5 bases and J lost 3 bases. Germline V lookup: CDR1 NSHNY, CDR2 SYGAGN. This CDR3 is built from 16 residues. The sequenced part of the CDR3 DNA is TGTGCCAGCAGGCAACTGGGGGGACACGGGGCAGAA. Protein product: CASRQLGGHGAE. The CDR3 in full is CASRQLGGHGAETLYF.

This clone was picked up a small number of times. Genes and germline are mouse. The read comes to an end 4 residues before the CDR3 does, leaving the germline J gene to fill in the end. Additional DNA sequences in this sample encode the identical CDR3. J is TRBJ2-7 and V is TRBV1; 12 bases line up with TRBD1. The germline V gene encodes CDR1 NSQYPW and CDR2 LRSPGD (reference sequence). This CDR3 contains 15 residues. CDR3: CTCSAAGQGAYEQYF. The CDR3 bases that were read are TGCACCTGCAGTGCAGCGGGACAGGGGGCATAT.

Worth noting for this clone: The listed genes are named as in mouse. Read sequence stops 4 residues before the CDR3 end, and the germline J gene provides the missing end. The rearrangement joins TRBV5 to TRBJ2-2; 10 positions agree with TRBD2. Looked up from germline, CDR1 is LGHNA and CDR2 is YNLKQL (reference sequence). Trimming at V came to 0 bases and at J to 4 bases, leaving 2 bases not matched to a gene. The CDR3 has 16 residues. The CDR3 bases that were read are TGTGCCAGCAGCCAAGATCTGGGGGGGCCCACCGGG. This translates into CASSQDLGGPTG. The CDR3 in its entirety is CASSQDLGGPTGQLYF.

About this clone itself: Mouse gene names and germline throughout. The read terminates 3 residues ahead of where the CDR3 ends, so the germline J gene completes it. This chain uses TRBV19 with TRBJ1-6, with TRBD1 as a possible D gene (5 bases). TRBJ1-6 is noted as an ORF with a role that remains uncertain. CDR1 FNHDT and CDR2 SITEND come from the germline V gene (reference sequence). The CDR3 totals 16 residues. Trimming pared 3 bases from V and 0 bases from J, leaving 10 bases between. Here the CDR3 reads CASSTRQPSYNSPLYF. The covered CDR3 bases are TGTGCCAGCAGTACTCGACAGCCTTCCTATAATTCGCCC.

To note about this clone: Any gene name here is a mouse gene name. Coverage ceases 4 residues before the CDR3 finishes, and the germline J gene fills in the end. The chain recombines TRBV13-3 with TRBJ2-1; D unresolved. V was shortened by 0 bases and J by 3 bases, with 4 bases between the two germline ends. The CDR3 has 13 residues. Looked up from germline, CDR1 is NNHDY and CDR2 is SYVADS. The CDR3 sequence is CASSDEGYAEQFF. The DNA read from the CDR3 is TGTGCCAGCAGTGATGAGGGCTATGCT.

Remarks on this clone: Genes and germline are mouse. The CDR3 is cut off 4 residues early in the read; its end comes from the germline J gene. Other DNA sequences in this sample translate to the same CDR3. The chain couples TRBV19 to TRBJ2-5; D not resolved. The germline CDR1 and CDR2 sequences are FNHDT and SITEND (reference sequence). The CDR3 has 12 amino acids. The part of the CDR3 DNA that was read is TGTGCCAGCAGTATAAGAGGAGAC. Its protein is CASSIRGD. The whole CDR3 protein is CASSIRGDTQYF.

This clone has only a few counts. The germline and genes are mouse ones. The read comes to an end 4 residues before the CDR3 does, leaving the germline J gene to fill in the end. This chain connects TRBV19 to TRBJ2-7; TRBD2 matches at 12 bases. Germline assignment: CDR1 FNHDT and CDR2 SITEND (reference sequence). This CDR3 spans 14 amino acids. Here the CDR3 reads CASSMDWGGYEQYF. The sequenced CDR3 bases are TGTGCCAGCAGTATGGACTGGGGGGGGTAT.

For this clone: The genes are named according to mouse. The CDR3 extends 4 residues past the end of the read, so its final part is completed from the germline J gene. This sequence joins TRBV19 and TRBJ2-1; TRBD1 matches 9 bases. The CDR3 covers 12 residues. The ends lost 9 bases at V and 5 bases at J; junction bases unmatched: 3. Germline assignment: CDR1 FNHDT and CDR2 SITEND (reference sequence). The DNA read from the CDR3 is TGTGCCACACAGGGGGCTGATGCT. Its translation is CATQGADA. The CDR3, in full, reads CATQGADAEQFF.

Notes on this clone: These gene names are mouse names. The CDR3 sequence is CASSDVRGRNTEVFF. CDR3 bases read: TGTGCCAGCAGTGATGTCAGGGGGCGAAACACA. V and J are TRBV13-1 and TRBJ1-1; 8 bases agree with TRBD1. The read ends 4 residues before the CDR3 terminus; that terminus is restored from the germline J gene. Germline assignment: CDR1 NSHNY and CDR2 SYGAGN. The CDR3 spans 15 residues. Trimming removed 0 bases from V and 1 base from J; junction bases left unmatched: 2.

A note on this clone: Genes and germline are mouse. The read ends 4 residues early relative to the CDR3; the germline J gene fills the gap. The chain is built from TRBV21 and TRBJ1-1; the match to TRBD1 covers 7 bases. TRBV21 is an ORF for which the function is uncertain. The CDR3 length is 16 residues. Germline trimming cut 0 bases from V and 0 bases from J; bases unmatched to any gene: 4. The sequenced CDR3 bases are TGTGCTAGCAGTCAATCGGGGGACAGACCAAACACA. Protein product: CASSQSGDRPNT. The CDR3 reads in full as CASSQSGDRPNTEVFF.

In its sample, this clone was seen a few times. Gene names are the mouse ones. The read ends 4 residues early relative to the CDR3; the germline J gene fills the gap. Other DNA sequences from this sample encode an identical CDR3 as well. The rearrangement links TRBV31 to TRBJ1-1; possibly TRBD1 for D (6 bases). CDR3 length equals 12 residues. Germline lookup yields CDR1 GKSSPN and CDR2 SITVG. CDR3 bases read: TGTGCCTGGAGTCTCAGGGGAACA. This sequence encodes CAWSLRGT. In full, the CDR3 is CAWSLRGTEVFF. Combining the CDR3 with reference TRBV31 and TRBJ1-1 gives the whole variable domain AQTIHQWPVAEIKAVGSPLSLGCTIKGKSSPNLYWYWQATGGTLQQLFYSITVGQVESVVQLNLSASRPKDDQFILSTEKLLLSHSGFYLCAWSLRGTEVFFGKGTRLTVV.

This clone came up a few times. Mouse gene names apply. The read terminates 4 residues ahead of where the CDR3 ends, so the germline J gene completes it. The rearrangement links TRBV19 to TRBJ2-1; 9 nucleotides line up with TRBD2. The CDR3 extends over 16 amino acids. In germline, CDR1 is FNHDT, CDR2 SITEND (reference sequence). After removal of 4 bases from V and 0 bases from J, the junction contained 5 bases not matched to a gene. The CDR3: CASSPGLGYNYAEQFF. Partial CDR3 DNA: TGTGCCAGCAGTCCGGGACTGGGTTATAACTATGCT.